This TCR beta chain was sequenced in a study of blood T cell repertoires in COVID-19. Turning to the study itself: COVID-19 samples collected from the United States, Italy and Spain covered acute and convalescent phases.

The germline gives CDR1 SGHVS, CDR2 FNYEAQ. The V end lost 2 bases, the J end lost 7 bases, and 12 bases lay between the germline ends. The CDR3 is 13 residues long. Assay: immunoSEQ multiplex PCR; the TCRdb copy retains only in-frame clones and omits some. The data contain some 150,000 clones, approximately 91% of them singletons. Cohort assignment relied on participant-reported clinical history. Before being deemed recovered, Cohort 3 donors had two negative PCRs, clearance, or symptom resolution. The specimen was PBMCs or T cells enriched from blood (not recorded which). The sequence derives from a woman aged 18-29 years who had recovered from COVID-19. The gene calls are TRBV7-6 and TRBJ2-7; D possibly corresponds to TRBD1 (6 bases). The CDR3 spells CASSLTYRDEQYF. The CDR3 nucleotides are TGTGCCAGCAGCTTAACTTACAGGGATGAGCAGTACTTC.